Listed below are T cell receptor beta chains from one sample, sequenced in a study of Graves' ophthalmopathy and Graves' hyperthyroidism. TCRdb ran MiXCR on the multiplex PCR reads and lists one entry per CDR3 protein. In the table there are 350,000 to 450,000 distinct CDR3 sequences, around 19% of which are singletons. The sequenced material came from peripheral blood. These receptor sequences come from a woman aged 18-30 years with Graves' ophthalmopathy. CDR3s include the opening cysteine and the closing phenylalanine or tryptophan. Some rows mark clone size as missing; the rest say once, few, many or name a class of expanded clone.

>TRBJ2-7|TRBV3-1|few|15
CASSQWDGRVYEQYF
>TRBJ2-6|TRBV12-3/TRBV12-4|NA|17
CASSSLAFASGANVLTF
>TRBJ1-2|TRBV6-1|few|13
CASSDRVYYGYTF
>TRBJ2-7|TRBV4-3|many|15
CASSQDGARLDEQYF
>TRBJ1-1|TRBV6-2/TRBV6-3|many|17
CASISGGQLIMNTEAFF
>TRBJ2-5|TRBV11-2|many|15
CASVLTAGVGETQYF
>TRBJ1-1|TRBV30|many|13
CAWSKVSNTEAFF
>TRBJ2-5|TRBV27|NA|14
CASSAGTGGETQYF
>TRBJ2-5|TRBV7-9|many|14
CASSHPTVLGTQYF
>TRBJ2-7|TRBV5-6|many|14
CASSWGTGIYEQYF
>TRBJ2-7|TRBV6-1|many|14
CASTLLTGEYEQYF
>TRBJ2-2|TRBV20-1|few|16
CSARVPQGWGTGELFF
>TRBJ2-2|TRBV12-5|NA|17
CASGKTSGGLYTGELFF
>TRBJ2-7|TRBV12-3/TRBV12-4|many|18
CASSSKPGLAGGMNEQYF
>TRBJ1-1|TRBV12-3/TRBV12-4|NA|14
CASSPMTGTTEAFF
>TRBJ2-7|TRBV11-3|many|19
CASSLVYTSGRLRSYEQYF
>TRBJ2-5|TRBV14|many|11
CASSQDHRQYF
>TRBJ2-6|TRBV4-2|NA|18
CASSQVPLQSSGANVLTF
>TRBJ1-3|TRBV12-3/TRBV12-4|many|15
CASSPSPGHPRTIYF
>TRBJ1-6|TRBV20-1|many|13
CSACTDWNSPLHF
>TRBJ2-5|TRBV27|NA|16
CASSPRTSGLQETQYF
>TRBJ2-7|TRBV3-1|many|16
CASGDRGLRGSYEQYF
>TRBJ1-1|TRBV6-2/TRBV6-3|once|15
CASSRRTGVGTEAFF
>TRBJ1-1|TRBV6-4|NA|13
CASSEKTNTEAFF
>TRBJ2-7|TRBV12-3/TRBV12-4|NA|15
CASGSSGRRSYEQYF
>TRBJ2-2|TRBV6-5|NA|17
CASSYSPRTGQEIKLFF
>TRBJ1-6|TRBV28|many|15
CASSLYGPRNSPLHF
>TRBJ1-1|TRBV28|many|13
CASSAYPNTEAFF
>TRBJ2-2|TRBV4-3|many|14
CASSQEGYTGELFF
>TRBJ2-7|TRBV6-1|NA|13
CASRRTPTYEQYF
>TRBJ2-7|TRBV6-2/TRBV6-3|NA|9
CASLREQYF
>TRBJ2-5|TRBV6-5|many|15
CASSYSAGVQETQYF
>TRBJ1-1|TRBV18|many|14
CASSRTVDGTEAFF
>TRBJ1-2|TRBV3-1|few|13
CASSQGVSGGYTF
>TRBJ1-1|TRBV20-1|many|15
CSARPPDSLNTEAFF
>TRBJ1-1|TRBV6-6|many|12
CASGFLDTEAFF
>TRBJ2-7|TRBV6-2/TRBV6-3|many|18
CASSYTNLQGFIRDEQYF
>TRBJ2-2|TRBV13|NA|20
CASSFVLTSGRISNTGELFF
>TRBJ1-5|TRBV12-3/TRBV12-4|many|16
CASSPPGQGANQPQHF
>TRBJ1-3|TRBV6-5|many|12
CASLGVGNTIYF
>TRBJ2-7|TRBV6-1|NA|14
CASRVGTSGSRFYF
>TRBJ2-7|TRBV5-1|many|16
CASSLMPGGSSYEQYF
>TRBJ1-2|TRBV5-5|NA|14
CASSSTGYDYGYTF
>TRBJ1-1|TRBV15|many|15
CATSRDRASNTEAFF
>TRBJ2-7|TRBV20-1|many|15
CSARGVGGLGSEQYF
>TRBJ2-5|TRBV11-3|many|12
CASSSPQETQYF
>TRBJ2-7|TRBV27|many|14
CASSPSGLPYEQYF
>TRBJ2-7|TRBV6-6|many|14
CASRKPGQVYEQYF
>TRBJ1-6|TRBV5-1|many|16
CASSWTPGTVDSPLHF
>TRBJ1-2|TRBV6-2/TRBV6-3|NA|14
CASTHDPGSYGYTF
>TRBJ1-2|TRBV29-1|many|15
CSVEDYRGQNYGYTF
>TRBJ2-7|TRBV6-1|many|15
CASSEVSGQAYEQYF
>TRBJ2-5|TRBV6-1|many|15
CASRPTFGRQETQYF
>TRBJ1-1|TRBV12-3/TRBV12-4|many|15
CASIYEVGRNTEAFF
>TRBJ2-4|TRBV20-1|many|11
CSASTSEIQYF
>TRBJ2-2|TRBV2|many|16
CASTLGPFQGGGELFF
>TRBJ2-7|TRBV11-2|many|14
CASSLGTISYEQYF